This TCR beta chain was captured by sequencing in a study of T-cell reconstitution after alpha-beta-depleted transplantation in children. The CDR3 length is 14 residues. V lost 4 bases and J 5 bases, leaving 13 bases between the germline ends. Germline values: CDR1 SGHRS, CDR2 YFSETQ. It was with unique molecular identifiers that the TCRbeta library was prepared. MiXCR, applied by TCRdb to the PCR reads, yields one record per CDR3 protein. The sample comprises around 700,000 distinct CDR3 sequences, roughly 13% of which are singletons, and 0.79% rests with the top ten. Here the sequenced sample was PBMCs, taken before TCRalphabeta/CD19-depleted stem cell transplant. This receptor was taken from a girl aged 2-10 years with congenital amegakaryocytic thrombocytopenia, due to receive a stem cell transplant. The rearrangement uses TRBV5-1 and TRBJ2-1; D not resolved. In DNA form, the CDR3 reads TGCGCCAGCAGCGTTACCTGGGCGGACAATGAGCAGTTCTTC. It specifies CASSVTWADNEQFF.